These T cell receptor beta chains were read from a single sample in a study of molecular identifiers for immune sequencing clone quantification. TCRdb re-analysed the PCR reads in MiXCR, keeping a single row per CDR3 protein. The sample holds 460,000 or so distinct CDR3 sequences, about 25% seen once. Sequenced input: naive CD8+ T cells from blood, with Jurkat cell RNA spiked in. All receptors derive from a human donor in good health. Some libraries in this study had Jurkat cell RNA spiked in. CDR3s include the opening cysteine and the closing phenylalanine or tryptophan. The D gene is left open where the match is weak. Size values are once, few and many counts, or a class for expanded clones, and some rows have none.

>NA|TRBJ2-7|TRBV6-2/TRBV6-3|TRBD2
CASGLAGATYEQYF
TGTGCCAGCGGACTAGCGGGGGCTACCTACGAGCAGTACTTC
>many|TRBJ2-3|TRBV19|NA
CASQSADTQYF
TGTGCCAGCCAGAGCGCAGATACGCAGTATTTT
>few|TRBJ1-1|TRBV6-2/TRBV6-3|TRBD1
CASSYYRGTGGTEAFF
TGTGCCAGCAGTTACTATCGCGGGACAGGGGGCACTGAAGCTTTCTTT
>NA|TRBJ2-7|TRBV27|NA
CASGPGVACEQYF
TGTGCCAGCGGACCGGGGGTTGCCTGCGAGCAGTACTTC
>NA|TRBJ1-1|TRBV4-1|NA
CASSQPSDRDNTEAFF
TGCGCCAGCAGCCAACCCTCCGACAGAGACAACACTGAAGCTTTCTTT
>NA|TRBJ2-5|TRBV13|NA
CASSFRTSQTQYF
TGTGCCAGCAGCTTCCGGACATCCCAGACCCAGTACTTC
>NA|TRBJ2-7|TRBV4-3|NA
CASSQDPSGDEQYF
TGCGCCAGCAGCCAAGATCCTTCGGGGGACGAGCAGTACTTC
>NA|TRBJ2-5|TRBV7-9|NA
CASSPQHAPGEEPQYF
TGTGCCAGCAGCCCCCAACACGCCCCCGGGGAAGAGCCCCAGTACTTC
>NA|TRBJ1-1|TRBV24-1|TRBD1
CATSDYRGQAFF
TGTGCCACCAGTGATTACAGGGGGCAAGCTTTCTTT
>once|TRBJ2-3|TRBV5-6|TRBD1
CTSSTQQGAVADTQYF
TGTACCAGCAGCACCCAACAGGGGGCGGTTGCAGATACGCAGTATTTT
>NA|TRBJ2-3|TRBV6-5|TRBD2
CAGSSRTSGSRDTQYF
TGTGCCGGCAGTTCCCGGACTAGCGGGAGCCGGGATACGCAGTATTTT
>NA|TRBJ2-5|TRBV29-1|TRBD1
CSVDTGGAEPQYF
TGCAGCGTGGATACAGGGGGCGCAGAGCCCCAGTACTTC
>NA|TRBJ1-2|TRBV29-1|NA
CSVDHGYTF
TGCAGCGTTGATCATGGCTACACCTTC
>few|TRBJ2-1|TRBV7-3|NA
CASSLLGSTYNEQFF
TGTGCCAGCAGCCTCCTTGGGTCTACCTACAATGAGCAGTTCTTC